This TCR beta chain was identified in a study of T cell repertoires in cytomegalovirus infection. Across the study: Indications came from public TCR beta signatures; they pointed to CMV infection and to a matching HLA type.

Of note for this clonotype: Its antigen is unidentified.

Study results and limitations: The study found HLA-C-restricted CMV-specific TCR beta clonotypes dominating the ex vivo response. Identification of carriers of CMV plus the relevant HLA was achieved through cumulative public TCR beta family frequency.

A single record per CDR3 protein comes from TCRdb applying MiXCR to the reads. The data show about 890,000 distinct CDR3 sequences, around a third seen once. This CDR3 is built from 16 residues. Trimming removed 6 bases from V and 0 bases from J, with 18 bases in between. Germline V gene lookup returns CDR1 MNHEY and CDR2 SMNVEV (reference sequence). The chain carries TRBV27 and TRBJ2-7; the D gene is possibly TRBD2 (7 bases). The input for sequencing was cultured CD8+ T cells from PBMCs, taken from culture after CMV antigen stimulation. The clonotype was recovered from a human donor in good health (CMV status not recorded). Some clones in this sample may be carry-over from other donors' samples. The CDR3 nucleotides are TGTGCCAGCAGCCCTATGGGGGGGCCCTTCTCCTACGAGCAGTACTTC. Translation: CASSPMGGPFSYEQYF.